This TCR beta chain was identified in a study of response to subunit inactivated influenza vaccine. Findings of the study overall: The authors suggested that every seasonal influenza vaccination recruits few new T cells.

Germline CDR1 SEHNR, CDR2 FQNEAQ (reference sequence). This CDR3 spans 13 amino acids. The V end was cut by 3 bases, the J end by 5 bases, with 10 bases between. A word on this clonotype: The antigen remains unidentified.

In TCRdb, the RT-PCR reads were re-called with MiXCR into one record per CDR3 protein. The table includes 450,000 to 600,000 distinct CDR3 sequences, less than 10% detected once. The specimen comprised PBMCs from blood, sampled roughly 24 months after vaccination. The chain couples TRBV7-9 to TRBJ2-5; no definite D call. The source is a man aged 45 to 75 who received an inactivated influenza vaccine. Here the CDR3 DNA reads TGTGCCAGCAGCTTCGGCAACTCGGAGACCCAGTACTTC. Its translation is CASSFGNSETQYF.